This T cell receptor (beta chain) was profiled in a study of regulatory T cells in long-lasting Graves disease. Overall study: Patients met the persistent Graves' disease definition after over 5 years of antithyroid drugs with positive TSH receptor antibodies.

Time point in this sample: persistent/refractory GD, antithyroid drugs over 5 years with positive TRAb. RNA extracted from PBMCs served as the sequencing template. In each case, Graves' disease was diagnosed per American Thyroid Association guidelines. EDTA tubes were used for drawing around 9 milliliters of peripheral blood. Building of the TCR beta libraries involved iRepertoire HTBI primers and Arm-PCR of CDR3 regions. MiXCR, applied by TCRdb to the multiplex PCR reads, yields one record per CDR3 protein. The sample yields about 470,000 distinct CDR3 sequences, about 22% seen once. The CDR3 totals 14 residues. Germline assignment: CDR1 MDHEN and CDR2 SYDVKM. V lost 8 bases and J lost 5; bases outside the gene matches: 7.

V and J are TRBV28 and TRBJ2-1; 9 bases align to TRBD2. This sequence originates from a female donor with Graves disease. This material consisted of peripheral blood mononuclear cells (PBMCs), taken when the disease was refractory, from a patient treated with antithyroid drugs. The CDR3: CASGGRGGNNEQFF. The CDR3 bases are TGTGCCAGCGGAGGGCGGGGGGGAAACAATGAGCAGTTCTTC.